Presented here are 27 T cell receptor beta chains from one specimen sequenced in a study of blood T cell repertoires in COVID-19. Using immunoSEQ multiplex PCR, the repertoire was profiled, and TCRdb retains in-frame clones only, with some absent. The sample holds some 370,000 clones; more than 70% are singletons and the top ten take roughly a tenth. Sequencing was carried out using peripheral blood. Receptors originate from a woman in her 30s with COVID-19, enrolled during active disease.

This CDR3 is CASSPSTGLAYEQYF. DNA of the CDR3: TGTGCCAGCAGCCCTTCGACAGGATTAGCCTACGAGCAGTACTTC. The chain couples TRBV5-6 to TRBJ2-7, with D possibly matching TRBD1 (6 bases). The V gene's germline CDR1 is SGHDT and CDR2 YYEEEE. The CDR3 totals 15 residues. Trimming cost V 4 bases and J 2 bases, with 16 bases left between them.

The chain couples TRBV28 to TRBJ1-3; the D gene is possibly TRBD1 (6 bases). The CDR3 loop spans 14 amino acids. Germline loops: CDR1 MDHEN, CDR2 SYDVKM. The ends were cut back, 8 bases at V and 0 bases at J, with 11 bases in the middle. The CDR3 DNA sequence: TGTGCCAGCGTGGGACACCTCTCTGGAAACACCATATATTTT. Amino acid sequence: CASVGHLSGNTIYF.

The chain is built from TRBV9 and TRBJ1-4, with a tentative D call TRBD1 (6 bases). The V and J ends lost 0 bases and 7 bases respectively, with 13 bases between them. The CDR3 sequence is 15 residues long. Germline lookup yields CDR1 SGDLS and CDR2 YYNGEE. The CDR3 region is CASSVEWGHGEKLFF. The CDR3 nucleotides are TGTGCCAGCAGCGTAGAATGGGGGCACGGTGAAAAACTGTTTTTT.

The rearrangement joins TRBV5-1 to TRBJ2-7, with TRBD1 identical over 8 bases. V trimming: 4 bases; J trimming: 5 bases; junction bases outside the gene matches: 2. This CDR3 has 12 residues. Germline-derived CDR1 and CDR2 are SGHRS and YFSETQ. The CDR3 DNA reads TGCGCCAGCAGCAGGACAGGGAACGAGCAGTACTTC. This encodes CASSRTGNEQYF.

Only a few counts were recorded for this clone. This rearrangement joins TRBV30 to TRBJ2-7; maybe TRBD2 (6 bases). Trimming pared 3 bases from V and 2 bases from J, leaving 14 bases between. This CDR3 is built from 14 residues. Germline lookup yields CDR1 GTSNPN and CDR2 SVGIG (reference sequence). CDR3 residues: CAWSPPEGTYEQYF. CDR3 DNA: TGTGCCTGGAGCCCCCCGGAGGGAACCTACGAGCAGTACTTC.

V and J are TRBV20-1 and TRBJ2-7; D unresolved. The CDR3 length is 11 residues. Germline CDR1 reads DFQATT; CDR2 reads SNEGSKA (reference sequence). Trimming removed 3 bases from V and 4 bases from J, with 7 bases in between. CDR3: CSASRQYEQYF. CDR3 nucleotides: TGCAGTGCTAGTCGTCAGTACGAGCAGTACTTC.

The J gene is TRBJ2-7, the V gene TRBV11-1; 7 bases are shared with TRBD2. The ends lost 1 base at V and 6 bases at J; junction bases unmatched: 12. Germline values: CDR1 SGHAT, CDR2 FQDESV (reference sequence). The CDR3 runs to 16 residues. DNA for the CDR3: TGTGCCAGCAGCTTAGTGGCCGGGACCAGCGGGGCCGAGCAGTACTTC. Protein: CASSLVAGTSGAEQYF.

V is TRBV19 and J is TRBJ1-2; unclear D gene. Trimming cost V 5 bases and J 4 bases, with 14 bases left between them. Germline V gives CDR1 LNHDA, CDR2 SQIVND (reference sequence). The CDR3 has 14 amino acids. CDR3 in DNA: TGTGCCAGTAGTTCGGATCTCAGCGGCTATGGCTACACCTTC. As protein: CASSSDLSGYGYTF.

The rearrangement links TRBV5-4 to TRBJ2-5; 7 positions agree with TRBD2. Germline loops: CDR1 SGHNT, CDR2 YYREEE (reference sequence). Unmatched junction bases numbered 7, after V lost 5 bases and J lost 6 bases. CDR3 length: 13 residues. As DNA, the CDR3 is TGTGCCAGCAGGGATCTAGCGGCACAGACCCAGTACTTC. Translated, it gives CASRDLAAQTQYF. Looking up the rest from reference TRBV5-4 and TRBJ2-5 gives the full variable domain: ETGVTQSPTHLIKTRGQQVTLRCSSQSGHNTVSWYQQALGQGPQFIFQYYREEENGRGNFPPRFSGLQFPNYSSELNVNALELDDSALYLCASRDLAAQTQYFGPGTRLLVL.

CDR3 amino acids: CASSSGGRYEQYF. The CDR3 bases are TGCGCCAGCAGCTCGGGGGGTCGTTACGAGCAGTACTTC. This chain connects TRBV5-1 to TRBJ2-7; 7 bases agree with TRBD2. The V and J ends lost 3 bases and 4 bases, in that order; junction bases with no gene match: 4. The germline CDR1 and CDR2 sequences are SGHRS and YFSETQ. The CDR3 is 13 residues long.

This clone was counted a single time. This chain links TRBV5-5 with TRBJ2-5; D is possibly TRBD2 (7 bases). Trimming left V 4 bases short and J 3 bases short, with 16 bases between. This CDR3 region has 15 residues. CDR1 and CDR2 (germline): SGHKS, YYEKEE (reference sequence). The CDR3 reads CASSLGGAGEETQYF. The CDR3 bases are TGTGCCAGCAGCCTGGGAGGGGCAGGGGAAGAGACCCAGTACTTC.

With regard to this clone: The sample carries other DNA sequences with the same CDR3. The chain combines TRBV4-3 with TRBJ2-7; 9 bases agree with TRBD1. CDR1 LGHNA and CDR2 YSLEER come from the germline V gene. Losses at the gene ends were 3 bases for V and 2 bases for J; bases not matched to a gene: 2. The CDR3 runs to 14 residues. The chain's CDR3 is CASSQGQGTYEQYF. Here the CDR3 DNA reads TGCGCCAGCAGCCAGGGACAGGGTACCTACGAGCAGTACTTC.

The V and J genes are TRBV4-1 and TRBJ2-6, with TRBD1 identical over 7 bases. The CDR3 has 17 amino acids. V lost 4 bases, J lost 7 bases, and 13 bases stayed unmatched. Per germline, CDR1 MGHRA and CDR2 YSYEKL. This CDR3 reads CASSRTSEGTAANVLTF. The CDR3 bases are TGCGCCAGCAGCCGAACGTCGGAAGGGACAGCAGCCAACGTCCTGACTTTC.

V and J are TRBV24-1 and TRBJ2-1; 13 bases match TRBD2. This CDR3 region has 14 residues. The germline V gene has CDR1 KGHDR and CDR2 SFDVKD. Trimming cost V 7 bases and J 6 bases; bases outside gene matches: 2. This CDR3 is CATRGTSGTNEQFF. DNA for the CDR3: TGTGCCACCAGGGGGACTAGCGGGACCAATGAGCAGTTCTTC.

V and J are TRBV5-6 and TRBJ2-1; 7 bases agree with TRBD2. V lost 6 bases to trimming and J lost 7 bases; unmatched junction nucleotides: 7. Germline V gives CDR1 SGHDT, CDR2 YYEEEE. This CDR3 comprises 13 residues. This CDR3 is CASTSGLLNEQFF. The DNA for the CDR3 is TGTGCCAGCACCTCGGGACTATTGAATGAGCAGTTCTTC.

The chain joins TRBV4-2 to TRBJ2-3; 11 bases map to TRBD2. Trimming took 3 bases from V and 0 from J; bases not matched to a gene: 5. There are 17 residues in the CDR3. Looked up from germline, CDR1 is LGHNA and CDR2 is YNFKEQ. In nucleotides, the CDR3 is TGTGCCAGCAGCCACTACTTAGCGGGAGGGAGCACAGATACGCAGTATTTT. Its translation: CASSHYLAGGSTDTQYF.

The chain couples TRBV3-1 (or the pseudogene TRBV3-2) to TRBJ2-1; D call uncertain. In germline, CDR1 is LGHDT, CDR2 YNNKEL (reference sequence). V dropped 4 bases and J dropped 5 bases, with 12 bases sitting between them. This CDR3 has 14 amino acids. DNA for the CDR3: TGTGCCAGCAGCCCCGAGAAGATCAACAATGAGCAGTTCTTC. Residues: CASSPEKINNEQFF.

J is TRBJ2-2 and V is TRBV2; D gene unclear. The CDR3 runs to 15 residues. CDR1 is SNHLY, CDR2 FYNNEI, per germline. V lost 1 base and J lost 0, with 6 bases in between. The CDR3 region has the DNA TGTGCCAGCAGTGAAGACACCGCGAACACCGGGGAGCTGTTTTTT. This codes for CASSEDTANTGELFF. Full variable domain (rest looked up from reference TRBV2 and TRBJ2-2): EPEVTQTPSHQVTQMGQEVILRCVPISNHLYFYWYRQILGQKVEFLVSFYNNEISEKSEIFDDQFSVERPDGSNFTLKIRSTKLEDSAMYFCASSEDTANTGELFFGEGSRLTVL.

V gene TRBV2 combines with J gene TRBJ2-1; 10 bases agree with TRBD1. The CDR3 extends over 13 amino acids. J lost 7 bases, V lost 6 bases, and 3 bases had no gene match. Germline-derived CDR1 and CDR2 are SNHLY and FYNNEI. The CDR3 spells CASRGQGRNEQFF. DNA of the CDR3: TGTGCCAGCAGGGGACAGGGGAGGAATGAGCAGTTCTTC.

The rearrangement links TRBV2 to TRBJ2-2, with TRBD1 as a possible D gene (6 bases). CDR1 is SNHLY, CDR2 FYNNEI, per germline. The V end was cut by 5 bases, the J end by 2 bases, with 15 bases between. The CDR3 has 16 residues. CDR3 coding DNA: TGTGCCAGCAGTAATCGGGACATTCGTAACACCGGGGAGCTGTTTTTT. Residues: CASSNRDIRNTGELFF.

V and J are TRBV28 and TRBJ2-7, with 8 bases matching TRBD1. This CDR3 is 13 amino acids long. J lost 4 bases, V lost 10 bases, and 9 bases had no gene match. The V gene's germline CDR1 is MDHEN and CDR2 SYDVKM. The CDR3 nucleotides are TGTGCCACCGTGGGACAGGATAGGTACGAGCAGTACTTC. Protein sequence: CATVGQDRYEQYF.

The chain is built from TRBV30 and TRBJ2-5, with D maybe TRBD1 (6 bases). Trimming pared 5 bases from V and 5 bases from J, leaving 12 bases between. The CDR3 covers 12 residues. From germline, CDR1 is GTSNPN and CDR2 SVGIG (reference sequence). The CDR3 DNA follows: TGTGCCTGGTCAGGGGCAGGGGAGACCCAGTACTTC. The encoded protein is CAWSGAGETQYF.

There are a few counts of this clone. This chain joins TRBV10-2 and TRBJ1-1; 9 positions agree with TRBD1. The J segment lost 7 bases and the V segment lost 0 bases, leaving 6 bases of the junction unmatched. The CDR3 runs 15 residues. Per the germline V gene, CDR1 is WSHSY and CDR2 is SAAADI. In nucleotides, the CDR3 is TGCGCCAGCAGTGAGTCCCGACAGGGGGTGGGTGAAGCTTTCTTT. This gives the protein CASSESRQGVGEAFF.

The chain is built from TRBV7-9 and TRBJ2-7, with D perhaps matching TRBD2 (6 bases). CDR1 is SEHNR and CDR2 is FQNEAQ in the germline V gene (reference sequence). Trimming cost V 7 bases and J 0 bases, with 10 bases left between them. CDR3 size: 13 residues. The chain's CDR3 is CASMGGLSYEQYF. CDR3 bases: TGTGCCAGCATGGGAGGCCTCTCCTACGAGCAGTACTTC.

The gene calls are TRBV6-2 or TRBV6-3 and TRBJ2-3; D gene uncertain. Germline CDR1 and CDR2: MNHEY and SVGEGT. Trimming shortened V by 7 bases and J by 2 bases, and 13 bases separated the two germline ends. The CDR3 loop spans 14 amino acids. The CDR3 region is CASTPLGHTDTQYF. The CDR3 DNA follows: TGTGCCAGCACCCCACTGGGCCACACAGATACGCAGTATTTT.

CDR3 amino acids: CASSFRDSITEAFF. The DNA of the CDR3 is TGTGCCAGCAGTTTCCGTGACAGTATCACTGAAGCTTTCTTT. The rearrangement links TRBV28 to TRBJ1-1; weak D call: TRBD1 (5 bases). Trimming pared 3 bases from V and 4 bases from J, leaving 12 bases between. This CDR3 comprises 14 residues. Germline CDR1 MDHEN, CDR2 SYDVKM.

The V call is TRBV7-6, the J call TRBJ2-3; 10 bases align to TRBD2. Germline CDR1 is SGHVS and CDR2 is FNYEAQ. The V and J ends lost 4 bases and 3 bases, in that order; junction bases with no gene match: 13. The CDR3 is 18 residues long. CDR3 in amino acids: CASSSMTGRGLATDTQYF. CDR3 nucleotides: TGTGCCAGCAGCTCCATGACAGGTCGGGGACTAGCGACAGATACGCAGTATTTT.